This TCR beta chain emerged from a study of cytomegalovirus exposure and HLA in healthy donors. Study conclusions and caveats: A later analysis found that most CMV-associated TCR beta chains appeared HLA-restricted.

The study ran its PCR with 60 Vbeta and 13 Jbeta primers. Data came from immunoSEQ multiplex PCR; TCRdb stores just in-frame clones and leaves some out. The sample shows about 100,000 clones, roughly 82% of them seen only once. The V gene's germline CDR1 is LNHDA and CDR2 SQIVND (reference sequence). The CDR3 has 13 amino acids. The V end lost 4 bases, the J end lost 5 bases, and 9 bases lay between the germline ends. About this clone: Its antigen is undetermined.

The chain couples TRBV19 to TRBJ1-5; D might be TRBD1 (5 bases). Sequencing was performed on PBMCs. The TCR was taken from a man aged 25-40 years in good health and CMV-seropositive. CDR3 nucleotides: TGTGCCAGTAGTACAGGGACTTATCAGCCCCAGCATTTT. This encodes CASSTGTYQPQHF.